The 17 T cell receptor beta chains below come from one sample, sequenced in a study of blood T cell repertoires in COVID-19. Assay: immunoSEQ multiplex PCR; the TCRdb copy retains only in-frame clones and omits some. The sample consists of roughly 170,000 clones, about 88% of them appearing once. Sequenced sample: peripheral blood. These TCRs come from a woman between 45 and 60 years old with COVID-19, enrolled during active disease.

V and J are TRBV30 and TRBJ1-1; TRBD1 agrees at 7 bases. In germline, CDR1 is GTSNPN, CDR2 SVGIG (reference sequence). The CDR3 runs 14 residues. Germline trimming cut 4 bases from V and 0 bases from J; bases unmatched to any gene: 5. CDR3 nucleotide sequence: TGTGCCTGGACAAGACAGGGCATGAACACTGAAGCTTTCTTT. This translates into CAWTRQGMNTEAFF.

As for this clone: Compared with germline, one end of the junction differs, possibly owing to a read error. This chain uses TRBV10-3 with TRBJ2-1; TRBD2 agrees at 9 bases. CDR3 length: 15 residues. Germline V CDR1 and CDR2: ENHRY, SYGVKD. CDR3 in DNA: TGTGCCATCCGTGAACGAGCGGGGGGCTACAATGAGCAGTTCTTC. Its translation is CAIRERAGGYNEQFF.

The chain combines TRBV5-4 with TRBJ1-3, with D tentatively TRBD1 (5 bases). V was cut by 0 bases and J by 2 bases, with 9 bases left in between. CDR3 length: 15 residues. CDR1 SGHNT and CDR2 YYREEE come from the germline V gene (reference sequence). The DNA of the CDR3 is TGTGCCAGCAGCTTGGTTGGGGCAACTGGAAACACCATATATTTT. Translation gives CASSLVGATGNTIYF.

The V gene is TRBV7-9, the J gene TRBJ2-5, with D perhaps TRBD1 (5 bases). The CDR3 has 14 amino acids. Per germline, CDR1 SEHNR and CDR2 FQNEAQ (reference sequence). Trimming took 3 bases from V and 5 from J, leaving 13 bases between them. CDR3 sequence reads: CASSLNQGGETQYF. The CDR3 DNA follows: TGTGCCAGCAGCTTGAATCAGGGTGGGGAGACCCAGTACTTC.

The chain carries TRBV2 and TRBJ2-2; the match to TRBD2 covers 10 bases. With V trimmed by 7 bases and J by 8 bases, 4 bases remained unmatched. The CDR3 is 13 amino acids. Germline CDR1 SNHLY, CDR2 FYNNEI. DNA of the CDR3: TGTGCCAGCACCGGGACTAGCGTGGGGGAGCTGTTTTTT. Translation gives CASTGTSVGELFF.

This clone came up once. The genes are TRBV30 and TRBJ1-6; 11 positions match TRBD1. CDR1 and CDR2 (germline): GTSNPN, SVGIG (reference sequence). The CDR3 covers 14 residues. V trimming: 5 bases; J trimming: 12 bases; junction bases outside the gene matches: 9. DNA of the CDR3: TGTGCCTGGTCTCAGGGGACAGGGGGGAGACCCCTCCACTTT. It encodes CAWSQGTGGRPLHF.

The chain recombines TRBV7-3 with TRBJ1-6; D not resolved. Deletions cut 2 bases from V and 7 bases from J, with 9 bases between. The germline V gene has CDR1 SGHTA and CDR2 FQGTGA. CDR3 length: 14 residues. CDR3 in amino acids: CASSLLGENSPLHF. Here the CDR3 DNA reads TGTGCCAGCAGCTTACTTGGGGAGAATTCACCCCTCCACTTT.

The chain links TRBV7-9 to TRBJ2-7, with TRBD1 as a possible D gene (7 bases). Trimming cost V 2 bases and J 12 bases, with 17 bases left between them. The CDR3 covers 13 residues. Germline V gene data show CDR1 as SEHNR and CDR2 as FQNEAQ (reference sequence). The CDR3 coding sequence is TGTGCCAGCAGCTTATCGTCCGGGACAGCGGGGTACTTC. Translated: CASSLSSGTAGYF.

The count of this clone is one. J is TRBJ2-1 and V is TRBV3-1 (or the pseudogene TRBV3-2), with unresolved D. Germline V gene lookup returns CDR1 LGHDT and CDR2 YNNKEL (reference sequence). The germline V and J ends were trimmed by 0 bases and 12 bases, with 15 bases remaining between them. The CDR3 runs to 14 residues. CDR3 sequence (DNA): TGTGCCAGCAGCCAAGAGGGCGTCTCCAGGTGGCAGTTCTTC. As protein: CASSQEGVSRWQFF.

This clone showed up just a few times. The J gene is TRBJ1-4, the V gene TRBV7-2; tentatively, D is TRBD1 (5 bases). V was trimmed by 5 bases and J by 0 bases, leaving 10 bases between them. This CDR3 contains 15 residues. Germline-derived CDR1 and CDR2 are SGHTA and FQGNSA. In DNA, the CDR3 is TGTGCCAGCAGCCACCCAGGGACAACTAATGAAAAACTGTTTTTT. Translated, it gives CASSHPGTTNEKLFF.

This chain joins TRBV5-5 and TRBJ2-7, with TRBD2 identical over 7 bases. The germline V gene encodes CDR1 SGHKS and CDR2 YYEKEE (reference sequence). The CDR3 contains 20 residues. V lost 3 bases, J lost 0 bases, and 21 bases stayed unmatched. The CDR3 DNA is TGTGCCAGCAGCTCCGCAGGGAGGGGACCACTAGCCCAGAGCTCCTACGAGCAGTACTTC. Its protein is CASSSAGRGPLAQSSYEQYF.

This chain uses TRBV3-1 (or the pseudogene TRBV3-2) with TRBJ1-2; D may be TRBD1 (5 bases). Trimming stripped 1 base from V and 5 bases from J, with 8 bases between. The CDR3 totals 13 residues. Germline assignment: CDR1 LGHDT and CDR2 YNNKEL (reference sequence). The CDR3 sequence: CASSQGGAYGYTF. The CDR3 DNA is TGTGCCAGCAGCCAAGGCGGGGCGTATGGCTACACCTTC.

This clone was seen only once. The gene calls are TRBV7-2 and TRBJ2-7, with a weak D call TRBD1 (8 bases). Trimming removed 8 bases at V and 4 bases at J, with 24 bases between. The CDR3 is 16 amino acids. Per the germline V gene, CDR1 is SGHTA and CDR2 is FQGNSA. The CDR3 is CASQPGGQAFLYEQYF. As DNA, the CDR3 is TGTGCCAGCCAACCGGGGGGACAGGCCTTCTTATACGAGCAGTACTTC.

This clone was detected a few times. V and J are TRBV15 and TRBJ2-3, with D unclear. V was pared by 5 bases and J by 3 bases, with 9 bases between. This CDR3 spans 13 amino acids. Germline lookup yields CDR1 LNHNV and CDR2 YYDKDF (reference sequence). The chain's CDR3 is CATSGQNTDTQYF. CDR3 in DNA: TGTGCCACCAGCGGGCAAAATACAGATACGCAGTATTTT. Together with reference TRBV15 and TRBJ2-3, the CDR3 gives the full variable domain: DAMVIQNPRYQVTQFGKPVTLSCSQTLNHNVMYWYQQKSSQAPKLLFHYYDKDFNNEADTPDNFQSRRPNTSFCFLDIRSPGLGDTAMYLCATSGQNTDTQYFGPGTRLTVL.

The V gene is TRBV7-2, the J gene TRBJ2-7, with a possible D match to TRBD2 (6 bases). The V gene's germline CDR1 is SGHTA and CDR2 FQGNSA. Trimming cost V 5 bases and J 0 bases, with 14 bases left between them. The CDR3 length is 15 residues. CDR3 loop: CASSPRDSSSYEQYF. The CDR3 DNA reads as TGTGCCAGCAGCCCGCGGGACTCTAGCTCCTACGAGCAGTACTTC.

The CDR3 sequence is CASTERGGVETQYF. CDR3 sequence (DNA): TGTGCCAGCACAGAGCGGGGGGGCGTAGAGACCCAGTACTTC. The J gene is TRBJ2-5, the V gene TRBV6-5; the match to TRBD2 covers 10 bases. Germline V lookup: CDR1 MNHEY, CDR2 SVGAGI. CDR3 length: 14 residues. V shed 7 bases, J shed 4 bases, and the junction held 6 bases outside the gene matches.

This clone was picked up many times. The rearrangement links TRBV29-1 to TRBJ1-3; D unclear. Germline assignment: CDR1 SQVTM and CDR2 ANQGSEA. Trimming cost V 6 bases and J 9 bases, with 18 bases left between them. The CDR3 loop spans 13 amino acids. The CDR3 loop reads CSVSDDFVGTIYF. CDR3 nucleotides: TGCAGCGTGTCAGATGACTTCGTAGGCACCATATATTTT.